A selection of T cell receptor beta chains follows, all from one sample in a study of blood T cells in healthy people across ages. From the 5' RACE reads, TCRdb called clonotypes with MiXCR, one entry per CDR3 protein. The repertoire consists of over a million distinct CDR3 sequences, with roughly 45% occurring once and the leading ten covering less than 8%. The sample consisted of blood. The receptor source for this set is a woman younger than 35 in good health. CDR3s include the opening cysteine and the closing phenylalanine or tryptophan. A D gene is named only where the DNA matches it firmly. Expanded clones get a size class; other rows say once, few or many, or leave the size out.

clone size | D gene | J gene | V gene | CDR3 DNA | CDR3 protein
- | - | TRBJ2-7 | TRBV9 | TGTGCCAGCAGCGGCAGGAACCGAGACGAGCAGTACTTC | CASSGRNRDEQYF
few | TRBD2 | TRBJ2-3 | TRBV20-1 | TGCAGTGGGGAGGGTGCTATCACAGATACGCAGTATTTT | CSGEGAITDTQYF
many | - | TRBJ2-3 | TRBV6-2/TRBV6-3 | TGTGCCAGCAGTGATTTCAGGACAGATACGCAGTATTTT | CASSDFRTDTQYF
many | - | TRBJ2-7 | TRBV27 | TGTGCCAGCAGTTTAGCATCGGGCCCCTACGAGCAGTACTTC | CASSLASGPYEQYF
- | - | TRBJ2-1 | TRBV5-1 | TGCGCCAGCAGCTTGGAGGCTAGCGTGTACAATGAGCAGTTCTTC | CASSLEASVYNEQFF
few | TRBD2 | TRBJ2-5 | TRBV10-3 | TGTGCCATCAGTGAGGGACTAGCAGTTCAAGAGACCCAGTACTTC | CAISEGLAVQETQYF
- | - | TRBJ2-1 | TRBV29-1 | TGCAGCGTTGAAGCTGCCGATCGGGGCAATGAGCAGTTCTTC | CSVEAADRGNEQFF
- | TRBD2 | TRBJ2-5 | TRBV2 | TGTGCCAGCAACATTCCGACTAGCGGGACCCAAGAGACCCAGTACTTC | CASNIPTSGTQETQYF
- | TRBD2 | TRBJ2-7 | TRBV5-1 | TGCGCCAGCAGCCCCACGACTAGCGGGGTTAACGAGCAGTACTTC | CASSPTTSGVNEQYF
- | TRBD1 | TRBJ2-2 | TRBV29-1 | TGCAGCGTGGGAGACCGGGACAGGGGGCGCGGGGAGCTGTTTTTT | CSVGDRDRGRGELFF
- | - | TRBJ2-7 | TRBV25-1 | TGTGCCAGCAGTGAGGGGAGCTCCTACAATGAGCAGTACTTC | CASSEGSSYNEQYF
few | - | TRBJ2-5 | TRBV28 | TGTGCCAGCAACGGCAGGGGACAAGAGACCCAGTACTTC | CASNGRGQETQYF
- | TRBD1 | TRBJ2-7 | TRBV20-1 | TGCAGTGCGAGGACCCCGGGACAGAGCTACGAGCAGTACTTC | CSARTPGQSYEQYF
many | - | TRBJ2-7 | TRBV6-1 | TGTGCCAGCAGTGAAACTGGGCTCAGATCCTACGAGCAGTACTTC | CASSETGLRSYEQYF
- | - | TRBJ2-1 | TRBV7-9 | TGTGCCAGCAGCTTCTCGTTGGGCAGGGGCGAAACAGATGAGCAGTTCTTC | CASSFSLGRGETDEQFF
- | - | TRBJ2-5 | TRBV20-1 | TGCAGTGCTTACAGGGCTCGGGGGACCCAGTACTTC | CSAYRARGTQYF
- | - | TRBJ2-1 | TRBV28 | TGTGCCAGCAGTTTATACGGAGGTACCTACAATGAGCAGTTCTTC | CASSLYGGTYNEQFF
- | TRBD1 | TRBJ1-2 | TRBV27 | TGTGCCAGCAGCTTTCTGGGGACAGGCATCATAAACTATGGCTACACCTTC | CASSFLGTGIINYGYTF
- | - | TRBJ2-5 | TRBV12-3/TRBV12-4 | TGTGCCAGCAGTCCCTCGCAGGGTCAAGAGACCCAGTACTTC | CASSPSQGQETQYF
- | - | TRBJ2-7 | TRBV20-1 | TGCAGTGCTTTACAGTCTTCCCAACGGGAGCAGTACTTC | CSALQSSQREQYF
- | - | TRBJ2-4 | TRBV5-1 | TGCGCCAGCAGCCGAGGGGGGCCTATTGACAATGAGCAGTACTTC | CASSRGGPIDNEQYF
- | TRBD1 | TRBJ1-1 | TRBV5-1 | TGTGCCAGCAGCTTGGACAGGGCGAACACTGAAGCTTTCTTT | CASSLDRANTEAFF
few | - | TRBJ2-5 | TRBV4-2 | TGTGCCAGCAGCCAAGAACCAGCCGGCTTAAGAGAGACCCAGTACTTC | CASSQEPAGLRETQYF
- | TRBD1 | TRBJ2-7 | TRBV9 | TGTGCCAGCAGCGTGACAGGGGTCCCGAGCTCCTACAATGAGCAGTACTTC | CASSVTGVPSSYNEQYF
few | - | TRBJ1-2 | TRBV15 | TGTGCCACCAGGGGGTCGGCCCTTAACTATGGCTACACCTTC | CATRGSALNYGYTF
few | TRBD2 | TRBJ2-1 | TRBV12-3/TRBV12-4 | TGTGCCAGCAGTTACCGAGGGACTAGCGGGTCCGGTGGGCAGTTCTTC | CASSYRGTSGSGGQFF
- | TRBD2 | TRBJ2-5 | TRBV24-1 | TGTGCCACCAGTGATTCTGGGACTAACCAAGAGACCCAGTACTTC | CATSDSGTNQETQYF
- | TRBD1 | TRBJ2-7 | TRBV6-5 | TGTGCCAGCAGTCTTACCGGGACAGGGAGTTACAATGAGCAGTACTTC | CASSLTGTGSYNEQYF
few | - | TRBJ2-5 | TRBV12-3/TRBV12-4 | TGTGCCAGCAGTTTGTACAAACAAGAGACCCAGTACTTC | CASSLYKQETQYF
- | - | TRBJ1-4 | TRBV12-3/TRBV12-4 | TGTGCCAGCAGTGGGACATTGGGAAAACTGTTTTTT | CASSGTLGKLFF
few | TRBD2 | TRBJ2-1 | TRBV14 | TGTGCCAGCAGCCATGGACTAGCGGGAGTCTGGGAGCAGTTCTTC | CASSHGLAGVWEQFF
many | - | TRBJ2-1 | TRBV5-1 | TGCGCCAGCAGCTATCTAGGGCAGGCCATTAATGAGCAGTTCTTC | CASSYLGQAINEQFF
few | - | TRBJ1-2 | TRBV20-1 | TGCAGTGCCCAAACAGACTATGGCTACACCTTC | CSAQTDYGYTF
few | - | TRBJ2-7 | TRBV10-3 | TGTGCCATCAGTGAGCGCAACTACGAGCAGTACTTC | CAISERNYEQYF
- | TRBD2 | TRBJ2-5 | TRBV6-2/TRBV6-3 | TGTGCCAGCAGTCAAGGGACTAGCGGGGGGTTATTCCAAGAGACCCAGTACTTC | CASSQGTSGGLFQETQYF
- | - | TRBJ2-3 | TRBV30 | TGTGCCTGTGGAGATACGCAGTATTTT | CACGDTQYF
- | - | TRBJ2-7 | TRBV6-5 | TGTGCCAGCAGTTATTGGGACTTGGCTTCCTACGAGCAGTACTTC | CASSYWDLASYEQYF
many | TRBD1 | TRBJ1-4 | TRBV9 | TGTGCCAGCAGCTCCCGGGACAGGGATAATGAAAAACTGTTTTTT | CASSSRDRDNEKLFF
few | TRBD2 | TRBJ2-3 | TRBV20-1 | TGCAGTGCCCCGGGACTAGCGGGGGGAGACGCTAGCACAGATACGCAGTATTTT | CSAPGLAGGDASTDTQYF
- | - | TRBJ1-2 | TRBV4-1 | TGCGCCAGCAGCCAAGATGATGGGAACTATGGCTACACCTTC | CASSQDDGNYGYTF
- | - | TRBJ2-1 | TRBV6-5 | TGTGCCAGCAGTTACGGGGCGGGACCATACAATGAGCAGTTCTTC | CASSYGAGPYNEQFF
many | - | TRBJ2-3 | TRBV29-1 | TGCAGCGTTGACAGGAGTAGCACAGATACGCAGTATTTT | CSVDRSSTDTQYF
many | TRBD2 | TRBJ2-3 | TRBV14 | TGTGCCAGCAGCCACGGACTAGCTCGACCTTCCACAGATACGCAGTATTTT | CASSHGLARPSTDTQYF
- | TRBD2 | TRBJ2-5 | TRBV25-1 | TGTGCCAGCAGTGAACCGAGGGGAGGGCCGGAGACCCAGTACTTC | CASSEPRGGPETQYF
- | TRBD2 | TRBJ2-7 | TRBV20-1 | TGCAGTGCTACCAGACGAGCGGGGACCTACGAGCAGTACTTC | CSATRRAGTYEQYF